These 18 T cell receptor beta chains came from one sample sequenced in a study of blood T cell repertoires in COVID-19. Using immunoSEQ multiplex PCR, the repertoire was profiled, and TCRdb retains in-frame clones only, with some absent. The data hold 50,000 to 70,000 clones, with around 80% observed a single time. The sequencing sample was made of peripheral blood. The receptor source for this set is an older woman with acute or convalescent COVID-19.

The chain employs TRBV7-6 and TRBJ2-1, with D possibly being TRBD2 (6 bases). V gave up 5 bases and J gave up 0 bases, with 11 bases separating them. In germline, CDR1 is SGHVS, CDR2 FNYEAQ. The CDR3 covers 15 residues. The CDR3 DNA follows: TGTGCCAGCAGCCCGCACGGGAGCTCCTACAATGAGCAGTTCTTC. Its protein product is CASSPHGSSYNEQFF. The full variable domain, completed using reference TRBV7-6 and TRBJ2-1, is GAGVSQSPRYKVTKRGQDVALRCDPISGHVSLYWYRQALGQGPEFLTYFNYEAQQDKSGLPNDRFSAERPEGSISTLTIQRTEQRDSAMYRCASSPHGSSYNEQFFGPGTRLTVL.

V gene TRBV4-2 combines with J gene TRBJ2-3, with D possibly being TRBD2 (6 bases). CDR1 and CDR2 from the germline V gene are LGHNA and YNFKEQ. V was shortened by 0 bases and J by 1 base, with 20 bases between the two germline ends. The length of the CDR3 is 19 residues. This CDR3 reads CASSQESAPGRGGTDTQYF. For the CDR3, the DNA is TGTGCCAGCAGCCAAGAATCGGCCCCAGGGCGGGGCGGCACAGATACGCAGTATTTT.

The chain is built from TRBV29-1 and TRBJ2-3; D possibly corresponds to TRBD1 (6 bases). V lost 4 bases to trimming and J lost 3 bases, with 11 bases between them. Germline V gives CDR1 SQVTM, CDR2 ANQGSEA. This CDR3 is built from 13 residues. The CDR3 bases are TGCAGCGTTGCTCAGGGGCAAACAGATACGCAGTATTTT. This encodes CSVAQGQTDTQYF.

The chain links TRBV18 to TRBJ1-6, with 8 bases matching TRBD1. The V gene's germline CDR1 is KGHSH and CDR2 LQKENI. V was pared by 4 bases and J by 7 bases, with 6 bases of the junction left unmatched. The CDR3 extends over 15 amino acids. The CDR3 region is CASSQDRDLNSPLHF. Here the CDR3 DNA reads TGTGCCAGCTCACAGGACAGGGATTTGAATTCACCCCTCCACTTT. The full variable domain, its missing parts supplied by reference TRBV18 and TRBJ1-6, is NAGVMQNPRHLVRRRGQEARLRCSPMKGHSHVYWYRQLPEEGLKFMVYLQKENIIDESGMPKERFSAEFPKEGPSILRIQQVVRGDSAAYFCASSQDRDLNSPLHFGNGTRLTVT.

This clone was detected only once. The chain employs TRBV5-1 and TRBJ1-1, with D perhaps TRBD1 (6 bases). V lost 1 base and J lost 6, with 13 bases in between. The germline V gene encodes CDR1 SGHRS and CDR2 YFSETQ. This CDR3 contains 14 residues. The CDR3 loop is CASSLSQGLAEAFF. CDR3 bases: TGCGCCAGCAGCTTGTCCCAGGGGTTAGCTGAAGCTTTCTTT.

This clone was recorded a few times. V usage is TRBV3-1 (or the pseudogene TRBV3-2) and J usage is TRBJ2-3, with TRBD2 matching over 10 bases. J gave up 3 bases and V 6 bases, and 3 bases lay outside the gene matches. This CDR3 is built from 14 residues. Germline values: CDR1 LGHDT, CDR2 YNNKEL (reference sequence). As DNA, the CDR3 is TGTGCCAGCAGTAGGGGACTAGCGACAGATACGCAGTATTTT. It specifies CASSRGLATDTQYF.

The rearrangement links TRBV21-1 to TRBJ2-3; the DNA was not used to check the table's D call, TRBD2. TRBV21-1 is flagged as a pseudogene. The CDR3 contains 15 residues. Here the CDR3 DNA reads TGTGCCAGCACCTGGACTAGCGGAAGCACAGATACGCAGTATTTT. This translates into CASTWTSGSTDTQYF.

This rearrangement joins TRBV29-1 to TRBJ1-1; D not resolved. Germline V CDR1 and CDR2: SQVTM, ANQGSEA. CDR3 size: 11 residues. V was trimmed by 3 bases and J by 3 bases, leaving 5 bases between them. The CDR3: CSVETYTEAFF. The DNA of the CDR3 is TGCAGCGTTGAGACATACACTGAAGCTTTCTTT.

The rearrangement joins TRBV4-1 to TRBJ1-2; D is unresolved. The germline V gene encodes CDR1 MGHRA and CDR2 YSYEKL. This CDR3 comprises 14 residues. The germline V and J ends were trimmed by 1 base and 2 bases, with 8 bases remaining between them. The CDR3: CASSQAPGNYGYTF. The DNA for the CDR3 is TGCGCCAGCAGCCAAGCACCCGGGAACTATGGCTACACCTTC.

This chain uses TRBV5-6 with TRBJ1-3, with D unclear. The CDR3 has 13 residues. Germline V CDR1 and CDR2: SGHDT, YYEEEE. V lost 2 bases and J 0 bases, leaving 3 bases between the germline ends. CDR3 in amino acids: CASSFISGNTIYF. Written as DNA, the CDR3 is TGTGCCAGCAGCTTTATCTCTGGAAACACCATATATTTT.

The V and J genes are TRBV5-4 and TRBJ1-6, with D perhaps TRBD1 (5 bases). V lost 7 bases and J lost 11, with 16 bases in between. Germline V CDR1 and CDR2: SGHNT, YYREEE (reference sequence). CDR3 size: 13 residues. CDR3 in amino acids: CASGGGVGAPLHF. Here the CDR3 DNA reads TGTGCCAGCGGCGGGGGGGTAGGAGCACCCCTCCACTTT. Looking up the rest from reference TRBV5-4 and TRBJ1-6 gives the full variable domain: ETGVTQSPTHLIKTRGQQVTLRCSSQSGHNTVSWYQQALGQGPQFIFQYYREEENGRGNFPPRFSGLQFPNYSSELNVNALELDDSALYLCASGGGVGAPLHFGNGTRLTVT.

The chain combines TRBV14 with TRBJ1-6, with D tentatively TRBD1 (6 bases). The CDR3 covers 15 residues. Germline CDR1 and CDR2: SGHDN and FVKESK. V lost 1 base, J lost 7 bases, and 11 bases lay in between. The CDR3 DNA follows: TGTGCCAGCAGCCAAGCAGGGGTAAGCAATTCACCCCTCCACTTT. Its translation is CASSQAGVSNSPLHF.

In its sample, this clone was seen a few times. The J gene is TRBJ2-1, the V gene TRBV14; 12 bases fit TRBD2. The CDR3 is 13 residues long. Germline V lookup: CDR1 SGHDN, CDR2 FVKESK. V lost 8 bases and J lost 9; bases outside the gene matches: 5. The CDR3 sequence is CASSASGGAEQFF. The CDR3 nucleotides read TGTGCCAGCTCGGCTAGCGGGGGGGCTGAGCAGTTCTTC.

The rearrangement links TRBV14 to TRBJ1-2; D remains ambiguous. CDR1 and CDR2 (germline): SGHDN, FVKESK. The V end lost 0 bases, the J end lost 4 bases, and 6 bases lay between the germline ends. CDR3 size: 13 residues. CDR3 bases: TGTGCCAGCAGCCAAGACCTTTCCTATGGCTACACCTTC. Protein: CASSQDLSYGYTF.

The V and J genes are TRBV9 and TRBJ2-7; 9 positions agree with TRBD2. The CDR3 loop spans 16 amino acids. The germline V gene encodes CDR1 SGDLS and CDR2 YYNGEE. Unmatched junction bases numbered 6, after V lost 0 bases and J lost 2 bases. In DNA form, the CDR3 reads TGTGCCAGCAGCGTAGGTATTAGCGGGGGCCCCTACGAGCAGTACTTC. This sequence encodes CASSVGISGGPYEQYF.

Remarks on this clone: Different DNA sequences within this sample yield the same CDR3. The chain is built from TRBV3-1 (or the pseudogene TRBV3-2) and TRBJ1-5; D gene uncertain. Germline V gives CDR1 LGHDT, CDR2 YNNKEL (reference sequence). With 6 bases removed from V and 0 bases from J, the gap between germline ends came to 9 bases. The CDR3 sequence is 14 residues long. The CDR3 loop reads CASRSGNSNQPQHF. For the CDR3, the DNA is TGTGCCAGCAGGTCAGGTAATAGCAATCAGCCCCAGCATTTT.

This clone was found once. This chain joins TRBV14 and TRBJ1-6; TRBD1 matches 7 bases. Per germline, CDR1 SGHDN and CDR2 FVKESK. The CDR3 spans 17 residues. Losses at the gene ends were 1 base for V and 4 bases for J; bases not matched to a gene: 7. The CDR3 is CASSQATGATYNSPLHF. DNA for the CDR3: TGTGCCAGCAGCCAAGCCACAGGGGCTACATATAATTCACCCCTCCACTTT.

The chain has TRBV5-1 and TRBJ1-2, with no clear D. With 4 bases removed from V and 0 bases from J, the gap between germline ends came to 7 bases. CDR3 length: 13 residues. Germline assignment: CDR1 SGHRS and CDR2 YFSETQ. The CDR3 nucleotides are TGCGCCAGCAGCCCGGGATCTAACTATGGCTACACCTTC. Translation: CASSPGSNYGYTF.